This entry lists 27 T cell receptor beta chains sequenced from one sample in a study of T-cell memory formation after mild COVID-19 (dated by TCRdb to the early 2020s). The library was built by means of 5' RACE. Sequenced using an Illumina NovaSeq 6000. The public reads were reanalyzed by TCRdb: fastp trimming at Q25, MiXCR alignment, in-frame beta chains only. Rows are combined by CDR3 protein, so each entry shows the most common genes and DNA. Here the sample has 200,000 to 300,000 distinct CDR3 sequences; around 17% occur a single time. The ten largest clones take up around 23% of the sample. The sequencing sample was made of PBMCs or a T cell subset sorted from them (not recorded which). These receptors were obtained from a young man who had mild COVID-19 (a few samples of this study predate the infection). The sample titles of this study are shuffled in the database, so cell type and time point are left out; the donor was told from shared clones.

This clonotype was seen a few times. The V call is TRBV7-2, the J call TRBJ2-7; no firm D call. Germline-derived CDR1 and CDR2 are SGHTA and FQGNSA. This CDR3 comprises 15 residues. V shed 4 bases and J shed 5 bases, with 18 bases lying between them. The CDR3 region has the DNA TGTGCCAGCAGCTCATGGAGAACCTCCTTCGACGAGCAGTACTTC. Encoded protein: CASSSWRTSFDEQYF.

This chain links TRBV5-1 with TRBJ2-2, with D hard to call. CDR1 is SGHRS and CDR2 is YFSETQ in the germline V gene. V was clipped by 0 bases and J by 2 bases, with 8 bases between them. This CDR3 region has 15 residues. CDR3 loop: CASSLGTDNTGELFF. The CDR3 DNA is TGCGCCAGCAGCTTGGGGACCGACAACACCGGGGAGCTGTTTTTT.

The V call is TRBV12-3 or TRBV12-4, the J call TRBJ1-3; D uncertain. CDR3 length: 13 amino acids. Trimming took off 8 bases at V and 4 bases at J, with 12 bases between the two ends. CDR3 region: CASLGSPGNTIYF. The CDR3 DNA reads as TGTGCCAGCCTGGGGAGTCCAGGAAACACCATATATTTT.

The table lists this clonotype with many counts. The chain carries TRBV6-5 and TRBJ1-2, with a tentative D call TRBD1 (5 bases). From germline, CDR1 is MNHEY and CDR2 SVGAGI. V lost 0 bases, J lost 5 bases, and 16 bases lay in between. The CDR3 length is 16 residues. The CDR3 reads CASSYSLAGSLYGYTF. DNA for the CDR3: TGTGCCAGCAGTTACTCTTTGGCAGGGAGTTTGTATGGCTACACCTTC.

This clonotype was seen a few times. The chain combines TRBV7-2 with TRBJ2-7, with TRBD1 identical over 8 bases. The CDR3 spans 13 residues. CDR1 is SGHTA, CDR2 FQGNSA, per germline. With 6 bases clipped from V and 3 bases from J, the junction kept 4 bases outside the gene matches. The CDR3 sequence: CASSRQGFYEQYF. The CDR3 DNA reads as TGTGCCAGCAGTCGACAGGGGTTCTACGAGCAGTACTTC.

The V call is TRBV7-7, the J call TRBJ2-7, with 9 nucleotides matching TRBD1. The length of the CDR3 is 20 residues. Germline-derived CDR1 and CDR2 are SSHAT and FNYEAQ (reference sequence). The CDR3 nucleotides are TGTGCTAGCAGCTTAGCACAGGGGGCCAGCATAAACGGCCTAACCTACGAGCAGTACGTC. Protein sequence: CASSLAQGASINGLTYEQYV.

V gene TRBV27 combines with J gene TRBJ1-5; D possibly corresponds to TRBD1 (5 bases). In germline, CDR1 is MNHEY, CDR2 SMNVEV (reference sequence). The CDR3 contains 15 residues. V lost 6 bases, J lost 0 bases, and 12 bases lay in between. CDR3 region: CASSPGGYSNQPQHF. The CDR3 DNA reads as TGTGCCAGCAGCCCCGGGGGGTATAGCAATCAGCCCCAGCATTTT.

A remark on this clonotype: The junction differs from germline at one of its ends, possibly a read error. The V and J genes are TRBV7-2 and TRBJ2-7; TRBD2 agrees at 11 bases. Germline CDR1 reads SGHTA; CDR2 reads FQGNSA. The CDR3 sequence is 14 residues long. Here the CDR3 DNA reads TGTGCCAGCAGCGTAGCGGGGGGGCCGTACGAGCAGTACTTC. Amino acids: CASSVAGGPYEQYF.

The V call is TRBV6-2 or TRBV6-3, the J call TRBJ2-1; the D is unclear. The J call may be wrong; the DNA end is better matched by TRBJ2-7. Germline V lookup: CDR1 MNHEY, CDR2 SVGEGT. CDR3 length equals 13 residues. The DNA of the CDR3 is TGTGCCAGCAGTTATGTAGGCTTTCATGAGCAGTACTTC. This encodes CASSYVGFHEQYF.

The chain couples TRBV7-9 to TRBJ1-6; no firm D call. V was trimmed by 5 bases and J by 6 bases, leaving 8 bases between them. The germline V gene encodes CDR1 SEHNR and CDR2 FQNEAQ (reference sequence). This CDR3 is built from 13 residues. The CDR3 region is CASSRLGNSPLHF. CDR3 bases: TGTGCCAGCAGCCGCCTCGGTAATTCACCCCTCCACTTT.

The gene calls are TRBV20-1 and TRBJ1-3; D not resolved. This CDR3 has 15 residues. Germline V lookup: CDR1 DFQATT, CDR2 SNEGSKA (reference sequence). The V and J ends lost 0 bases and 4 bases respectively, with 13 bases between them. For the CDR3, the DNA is TGCAGTGCTAGAGATCGCGCCGCATTGGGAAACACCATATATTTT. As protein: CSARDRAALGNTIYF.

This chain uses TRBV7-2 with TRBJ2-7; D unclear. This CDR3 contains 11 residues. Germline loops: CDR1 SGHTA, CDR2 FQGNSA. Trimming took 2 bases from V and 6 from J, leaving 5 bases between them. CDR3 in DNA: TGTGCCAGCAGCTTATTGATCGAGCAGTACTTC. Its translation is CASSLLIEQYF.

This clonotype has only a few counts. The CDR3 DNA sequence: TGCAGTGCTAGATCCCCGGGGGAGAAGGACACCGGGGAGCTGTTTTTT. Its translation is CSARSPGEKDTGELFF. The chain combines TRBV20-1 with TRBJ2-2; D perhaps matches TRBD2 (6 bases). The CDR3 covers 16 residues. The germline V and J ends were trimmed by 2 bases and 3 bases, with 16 bases remaining between them. The germline V gene has CDR1 DFQATT and CDR2 SNEGSKA (reference sequence).

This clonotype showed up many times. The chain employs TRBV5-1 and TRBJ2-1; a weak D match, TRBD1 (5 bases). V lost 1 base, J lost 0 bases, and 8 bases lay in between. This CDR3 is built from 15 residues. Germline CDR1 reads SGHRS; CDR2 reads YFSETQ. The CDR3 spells CASSLTGVSYNEQFF. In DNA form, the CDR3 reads TGCGCCAGCAGCTTGACAGGAGTCTCCTACAATGAGCAGTTCTTC.

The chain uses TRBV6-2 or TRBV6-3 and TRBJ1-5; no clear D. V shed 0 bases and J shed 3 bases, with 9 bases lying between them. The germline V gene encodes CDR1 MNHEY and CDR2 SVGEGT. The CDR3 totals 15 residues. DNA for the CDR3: TGTGCCAGCAGTTACTCGGGGAATACCAATCAGCCCCAGCATTTT. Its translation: CASSYSGNTNQPQHF.

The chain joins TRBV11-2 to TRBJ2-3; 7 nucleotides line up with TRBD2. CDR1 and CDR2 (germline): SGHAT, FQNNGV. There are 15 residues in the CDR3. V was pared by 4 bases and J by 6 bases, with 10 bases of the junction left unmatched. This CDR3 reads CASSSGTIRGDTQYF. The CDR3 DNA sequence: TGTGCCAGCAGCTCAGGGACTATAAGAGGCGATACGCAGTATTTT.

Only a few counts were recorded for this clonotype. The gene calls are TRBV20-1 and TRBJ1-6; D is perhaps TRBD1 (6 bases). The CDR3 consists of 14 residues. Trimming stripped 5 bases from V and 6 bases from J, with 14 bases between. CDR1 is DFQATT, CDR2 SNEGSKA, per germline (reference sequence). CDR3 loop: CSAARTALNSPLHF. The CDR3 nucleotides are TGCAGTGCTGCCCGGACAGCACTTAATTCACCCCTCCACTTT.

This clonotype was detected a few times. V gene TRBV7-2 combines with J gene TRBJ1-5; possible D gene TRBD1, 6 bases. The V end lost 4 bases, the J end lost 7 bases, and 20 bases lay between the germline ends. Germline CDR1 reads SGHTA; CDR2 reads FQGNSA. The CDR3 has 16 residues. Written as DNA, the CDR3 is TGTGCCAGCAGCTCCGCTCTAGGGGGAAGGGGACAGCCCCAGCATTTT. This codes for CASSSALGGRGQPQHF.

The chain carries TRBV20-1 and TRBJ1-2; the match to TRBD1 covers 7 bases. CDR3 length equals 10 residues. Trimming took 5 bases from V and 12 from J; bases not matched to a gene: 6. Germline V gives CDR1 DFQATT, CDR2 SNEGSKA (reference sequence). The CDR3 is CSALDRLNTF. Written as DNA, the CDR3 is TGCAGTGCTCTGGACAGGCTTAACACCTTC.

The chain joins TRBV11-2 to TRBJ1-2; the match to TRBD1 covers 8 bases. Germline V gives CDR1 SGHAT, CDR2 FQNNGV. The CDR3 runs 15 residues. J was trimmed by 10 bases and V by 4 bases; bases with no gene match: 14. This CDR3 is CASSSNRGGEGDYTF. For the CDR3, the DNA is TGTGCCAGCAGCTCCAACAGGGGGGGAGAAGGGGACTACACCTTC. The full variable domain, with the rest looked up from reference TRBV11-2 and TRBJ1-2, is EAGVAQSPRYKIIEKRQSVAFWCNPISGHATLYWYQQILGQGPKLLIQFQNNGVVDDSQLPKDRFSAERLKGVDSTLKIQPAKLEDSAVYLCASSSNRGGEGDYTFGSGTRLTVV.

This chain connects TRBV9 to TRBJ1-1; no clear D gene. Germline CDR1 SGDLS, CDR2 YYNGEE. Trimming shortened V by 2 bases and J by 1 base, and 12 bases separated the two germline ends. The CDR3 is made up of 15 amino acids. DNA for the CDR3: TGTGCCAGCAGCGTCCTCCTTACAGCGAACACTGAAGCTTTCTTT. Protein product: CASSVLLTANTEAFF.

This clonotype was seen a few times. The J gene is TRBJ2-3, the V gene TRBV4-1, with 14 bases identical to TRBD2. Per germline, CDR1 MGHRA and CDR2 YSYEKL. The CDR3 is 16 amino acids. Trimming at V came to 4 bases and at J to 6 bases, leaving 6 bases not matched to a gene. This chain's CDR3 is CASSLGLAGGLDTQYF. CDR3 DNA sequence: TGCGCCAGCAGCCTCGGACTAGCGGGGGGATTGGATACGCAGTATTTT.

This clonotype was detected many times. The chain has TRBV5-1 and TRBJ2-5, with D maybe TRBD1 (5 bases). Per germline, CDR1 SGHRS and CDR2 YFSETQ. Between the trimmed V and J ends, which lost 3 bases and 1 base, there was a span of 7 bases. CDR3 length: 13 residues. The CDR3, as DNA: TGCGCCAGCAGCTCGGACACCCAAGAGACCCAGTACTTC. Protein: CASSSDTQETQYF.

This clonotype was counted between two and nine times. As DNA, the CDR3 is TGTGCCAGCAGTCAAAGCGGGAGCTACGAGCAGTACGTC. Translation gives CASSQSGSYEQYV. The chain recombines TRBV12-3 or TRBV12-4 with TRBJ2-7, with 8 bases that match TRBD2. The junction had 3 bases not matched to a gene; V was cut back by 5 bases and J by 3 bases. CDR3 length: 13 residues.

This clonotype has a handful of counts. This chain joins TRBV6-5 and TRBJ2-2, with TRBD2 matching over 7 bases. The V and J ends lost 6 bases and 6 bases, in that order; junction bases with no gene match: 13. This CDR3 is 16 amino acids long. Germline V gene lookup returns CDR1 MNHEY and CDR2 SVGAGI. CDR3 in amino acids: CASRTQPTSRSGELFF. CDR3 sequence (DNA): TGTGCCAGCAGAACACAGCCGACTAGCCGCTCCGGGGAGCTGTTTTTT.

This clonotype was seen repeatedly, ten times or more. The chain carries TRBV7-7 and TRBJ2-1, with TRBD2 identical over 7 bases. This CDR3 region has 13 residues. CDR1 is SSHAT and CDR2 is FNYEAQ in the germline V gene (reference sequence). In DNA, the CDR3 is TGTGCTAGCGGGTCAAACCAGGGTAATGAGCAGTTCTTC. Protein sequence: CASGSNQGNEQFF.

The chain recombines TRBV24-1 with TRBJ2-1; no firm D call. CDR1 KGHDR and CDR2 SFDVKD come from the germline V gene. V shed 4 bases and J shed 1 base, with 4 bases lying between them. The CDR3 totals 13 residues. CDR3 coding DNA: TGTGCCACCAGTGACGCTTCCTACAATGAGCAGTTCTTC. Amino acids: CATSDASYNEQFF.